This TCR beta chain emerged from a study of blood T cell repertoires in COVID-19. Study summary: Acute and convalescent COVID-19 specimens originated in the United States, Italy and Spain. T cells, B-cell-depleted T cells, or PBMCs provided the cDNA or gDNA that served as material.

The germline V gene encodes CDR1 SQVTM and CDR2 ANQGSEA. Trimming pared 4 bases from V and 1 base from J, leaving 16 bases between. The CDR3 is 15 residues long. Per the original methods: Scientists estimated how many nucleated cells there were by amplifying reference gene primers. Data came from immunoSEQ multiplex PCR; TCRdb stores just in-frame clones and leaves some out. That table gives V, J and clone size, and the DNA gave D and trimming. The sample lists some 670,000 clones; 80% to 90% were seen once. Sequenced: peripheral blood. The V gene is TRBV29-1, the J gene TRBJ1-1; D remains ambiguous. The TCR originated in a woman aged 18-29 years with acute or convalescent COVID-19. CDR3 region: CSVVWRPFANTEAFF. The CDR3 DNA reads TGCAGCGTTGTATGGCGGCCTTTCGCGAACACTGAAGCTTTCTTT.